One and the same sample provided the 11 T cell receptor beta chains below, sequenced in a study of cytomegalovirus exposure and HLA in healthy donors. The PCR used 60 Vbeta and 13 Jbeta primers. Profiling relied on immunoSEQ multiplex PCR, and the TCRdb table lists in-frame clones only, not all of them. There are about 210,000 clones in the sample; roughly 73% occur only once, and approximately 0.47% lies in the top ten. Sequencing was performed on PBMCs. These receptors were taken from a boy between 10 and 17 years old in good health and CMV-seronegative.

The DNA of the CDR3 is TGTGCTAGTGGTTTGGGGGGAGGGCATCAGCCCCAGCATTTT. Its protein product is CASGLGGGHQPQHF. J is TRBJ1-5 and V is TRBV12-5; no firm D call. This CDR3 is 14 amino acids long. Germline-derived CDR1 and CDR2 are LGHNT and FRNRAP. The V end was cut by 1 base, the J end by 5 bases, with 9 bases between.

There are a few counts of this clone. The V gene is TRBV7-9, the J gene TRBJ2-5, with D perhaps TRBD2 (5 bases). The CDR3 loop spans 12 amino acids. V lost 2 bases to trimming and J lost 4 bases, with 5 bases between them. Germline CDR1 is SEHNR and CDR2 is FQNEAQ (reference sequence). The DNA for the CDR3 is TGTGCCAGCAGCTTAAGCGGAGAGACCCAGTACTTC. Amino acids: CASSLSGETQYF.

The chain carries TRBV5-1 and TRBJ2-5, with 8 bases aligning to TRBD2. The CDR3 consists of 16 residues. Germline CDR1 SGHRS, CDR2 YFSETQ. The V and J ends lost 0 bases and 5 bases, in that order; junction bases with no gene match: 9. In DNA form, the CDR3 reads TGCGCCAGCAGCTTGGCTGCTAGCGGGCCCCAGGAGACCCAGTACTTC. Translating it yields CASSLAASGPQETQYF.

J is TRBJ1-2 and V is TRBV18; 7 nucleotides align to TRBD1. The CDR3 runs to 15 residues. J lost 3 bases, V lost 5 bases, and 9 bases had no gene match. Germline V gene data show CDR1 as KGHSH and CDR2 as LQKENI. CDR3 nucleotide sequence: TGTGCCAGCTCAACGGGACAGATCTCTCACTATGGCTACACCTTC. Its translation is CASSTGQISHYGYTF.

The J gene is TRBJ1-6, the V gene TRBV9; D is perhaps TRBD1 (5 bases). CDR3 length: 14 amino acids. Germline lookup yields CDR1 SGDLS and CDR2 YYNGEE. The V gene lost 0 bases and the J gene lost 8 bases, with 9 bases spanning the gap. The CDR3 DNA reads TGTGCCAGCAGCGTAGTGGACATGGATTCACCCCTCCACTTT. This gives the protein CASSVVDMDSPLHF. Full variable domain (missing parts from reference TRBV9 and TRBJ1-6): DSGVTQTPKHLITATGQRVTLRCSPRSGDLSVYWYQQSLDQGLQFLIQYYNGEERAKGNILERFSAQQFPDLHSELNLSSLELGDSALYFCASSVVDMDSPLHFGNGTRLTVT.

The rearrangement joins TRBV14 to TRBJ2-7, with a weak D call TRBD2 (5 bases). The V gene's germline CDR1 is SGHDN and CDR2 FVKESK. Trimming took off 4 bases at V and 4 bases at J, with 14 bases between the two ends. CDR3 length equals 14 residues. CDR3 amino acids: CASSRESFHYEQYF. DNA for the CDR3: TGTGCCAGCAGCCGGGAGTCCTTTCATTACGAGCAGTACTTC. Variable domain in full (rest from reference TRBV14 and TRBJ2-7): EAGVTQFPSHSVIEKGQTVTLRCDPISGHDNLYWYRRVMGKEIKFLLHFVKESKQDESGMPNNRFLAERTGGTYSTLKVQPAELEDSGVYFCASSRESFHYEQYFGPGTRLTVT.

Of note for this clone: One junction end disagrees with the germline gene, perhaps due to a read error. The rearrangement links TRBV27 to TRBJ2-2, with 7 nucleotides matching TRBD2. Looked up from germline, CDR1 is MNHEY and CDR2 is SMNVEV (reference sequence). The CDR3 is made up of 17 amino acids. The CDR3 nucleotides are TGTGCCATCAGTCTCTCGGGAGGTTTGGTCGTTGCCGGGGAGCTGTTTTTT. Protein sequence: CAISLSGGLVVAGELFF.

Comments on this clone: Germline and junction disagree at one end, which may indicate a read error. This chain connects TRBV13 to TRBJ1-2, with 7 nucleotides matching TRBD1. The CDR3 loop spans 17 amino acids. The germline gives CDR1 PRHDT, CDR2 FYEKMQ (reference sequence). CDR3 in amino acids: CASSLGSDRALPYGYPF. Written as DNA, the CDR3 is TGTGCCAGCAGCTTAGGCTCCGACAGGGCCTTACCCTATGGCTACCCCTTC.

This clone was detected once. V is TRBV30 and J is TRBJ2-3, with unresolved D. V lost 0 bases and J 4 bases, leaving 5 bases between the germline ends. This CDR3 has 12 residues. The germline V gene encodes CDR1 GTSNPN and CDR2 SVGIG (reference sequence). This chain's CDR3 is CAWSVLPDTQYF. As DNA, the CDR3 is TGTGCCTGGAGTGTACTTCCAGATACGCAGTATTTT.

The chain employs TRBV14 and TRBJ1-1, with D tentatively TRBD1 (6 bases). V lost 3 bases, J lost 7 bases, and 12 bases lay in between. The germline V gene has CDR1 SGHDN and CDR2 FVKESK. This CDR3 has 13 amino acids. In DNA, the CDR3 is TGTGCCAGCAGCCAGTCTAGGGGGGGTGAAGCTTTCTTT. This codes for CASSQSRGGEAFF.

The chain is built from TRBV27 and TRBJ1-1; a possible D gene is TRBD1 (5 bases). Germline V lookup: CDR1 MNHEY, CDR2 SMNVEV (reference sequence). Between the trimmed V and J ends, which lost 3 bases and 3 bases, there was a span of 8 bases. The CDR3 loop spans 13 amino acids. This chain's CDR3 is CASSLGGDTEAFF. In DNA form, the CDR3 reads TGTGCCAGCAGTTTGGGGGGGGACACTGAAGCTTTCTTT.